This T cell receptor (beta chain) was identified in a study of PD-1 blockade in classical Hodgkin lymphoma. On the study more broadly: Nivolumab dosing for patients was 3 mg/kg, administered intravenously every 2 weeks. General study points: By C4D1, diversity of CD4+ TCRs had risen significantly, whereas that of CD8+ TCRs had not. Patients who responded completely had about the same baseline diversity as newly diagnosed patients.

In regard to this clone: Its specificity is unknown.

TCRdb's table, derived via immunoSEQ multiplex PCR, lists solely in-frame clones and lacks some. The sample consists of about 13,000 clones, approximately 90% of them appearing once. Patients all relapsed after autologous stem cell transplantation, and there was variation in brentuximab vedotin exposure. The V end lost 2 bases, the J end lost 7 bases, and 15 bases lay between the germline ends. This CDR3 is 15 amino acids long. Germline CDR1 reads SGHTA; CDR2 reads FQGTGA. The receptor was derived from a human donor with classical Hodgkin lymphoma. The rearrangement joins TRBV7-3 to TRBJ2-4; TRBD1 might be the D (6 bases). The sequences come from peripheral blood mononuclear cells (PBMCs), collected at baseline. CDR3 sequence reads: CASSLSGQGTNIQYF. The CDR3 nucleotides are TGTGCCAGCAGCTTATCTGGGCAGGGGACGAACATTCAGTACTTC.